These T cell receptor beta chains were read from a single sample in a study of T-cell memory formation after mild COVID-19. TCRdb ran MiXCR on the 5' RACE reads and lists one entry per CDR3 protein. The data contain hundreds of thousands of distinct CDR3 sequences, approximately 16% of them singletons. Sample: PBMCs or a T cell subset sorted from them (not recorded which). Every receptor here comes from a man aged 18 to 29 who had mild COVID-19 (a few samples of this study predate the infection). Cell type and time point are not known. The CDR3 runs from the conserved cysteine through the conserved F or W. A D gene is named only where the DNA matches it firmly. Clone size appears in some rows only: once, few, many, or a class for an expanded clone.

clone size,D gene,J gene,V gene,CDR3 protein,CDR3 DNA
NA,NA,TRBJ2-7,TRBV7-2,CASSPGLILSSYEQYF,TGTGCCAGCAGCCCCGGACTCATACTGTCGTCCTACGAGCAGTACTTC
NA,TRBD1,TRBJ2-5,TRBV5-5,CASTPSPGQQETQYF,TGTGCCAGCACCCCCTCCCCGGGACAGCAAGAGACCCAGTACTTC
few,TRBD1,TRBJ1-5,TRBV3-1,CASSPQGQGANQPQHF,TGTGCCAGCAGCCCCCAGGGTCAGGGGGCCAATCAGCCCCAGCATTTT
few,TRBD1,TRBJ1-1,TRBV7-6,CASSLREGASEAFF,TGTGCCAGCAGCTTACGGGAGGGGGCTTCTGAAGCTTTCTTT
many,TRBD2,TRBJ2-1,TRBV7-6,CASSFELAGDHNEQFF,TGTGCCAGCAGCTTCGAACTAGCGGGGGACCACAATGAGCAGTTCTTC
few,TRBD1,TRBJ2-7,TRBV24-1,CATSEPGQGITYEQYF,TGTGCCACCAGTGAGCCGGGACAGGGGATAACCTACGAGCAGTACTTC
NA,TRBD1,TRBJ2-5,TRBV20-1,CSATGWDRGAETQYF,TGCAGTGCTACGGGTTGGGACAGGGGAGCAGAGACCCAGTACTTC
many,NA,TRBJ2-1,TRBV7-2,CASSSLGVGVAYNEQFF,TGTGCCAGCAGCTCCCTGGGGGTCGGGGTAGCCTACAATGAGCAGTTCTTC
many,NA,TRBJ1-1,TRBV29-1,CSADMNTEAFF,TGCAGCGCGGACATGAACACTGAAGCTTTCTTT
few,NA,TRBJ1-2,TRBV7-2,CASSFGNLEYGYTF,TGTGCCAGCAGCTTTGGCAACTTAGAGTATGGCTACACCTTC
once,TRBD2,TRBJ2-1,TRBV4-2,CASSSTIGGVYEQFF,TGTGCCAGCAGCTCGACTATCGGGGGGGTGTATGAGCAGTTCTTC
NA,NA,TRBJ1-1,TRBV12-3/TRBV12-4,CASSRQGVGAMNTEAFF,TGTGCCAGCAGTCGCCAGGGCGTGGGGGCCATGAACACTGAAGCTTTCTTT
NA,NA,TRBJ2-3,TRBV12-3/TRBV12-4,CASSPPGGVTDTQYF,TGTGCCAGCAGTCCCCCGGGGGGCGTCACAGATACGCAGTATTTT
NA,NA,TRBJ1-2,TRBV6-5,CASSSRAGYYGYTF,TGTGCCAGCAGTTCGAGGGCGGGGTACTATGGCTACACCTTC
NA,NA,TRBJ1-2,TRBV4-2,CASSQQPRDGYTF,TGTGCCAGCAGCCAACAACCTCGGGATGGCTACACCTTC
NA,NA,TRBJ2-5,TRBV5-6,CASSLGSDGRSTQYF,TGTGCCAGCAGCTTGGGTTCGGATGGTCGGTCGACCCAGTACTTC